This T cell receptor beta chain originates from a study of radiotherapy plus CTLA-4 blockade in lung cancer (dated by TCRdb to 2016 to 2018). At the level of the whole study: Objective responses were observed in 18% of enrolled patients, and disease control was achieved in around 28%. Results and caveats for the whole study, not just this receptor: After treatment with radiotherapy and ipilimumab, TCR clones that originated in tumors expanded in peripheral blood. Early dynamic changes in blood T cell clones, together with increased serum interferon-beta after radiation, were reported as the strongest predictors of response.

The study tested focal radiation therapy combined with CTLA-4 blockade (ipilimumab) in patients with chemo-refractory metastatic non-small-cell lung cancer. Libraries were built with the immunoSEQ multiplex PCR assay. TCRdb stores this immuneACCESS table with in-frame sequences only. Part of the clones is absent; in the studies checked, under half of the shortfall reflects unresolved V genes, and no reason is known for the rest. The sample has around 70,000 clones on record, more than 75% of them singletons. The ten largest clonotypes hold around two fifths of the sample. The CDR3 runs 13 residues from the cysteine to the phenylalanine. The retained sequence is limited to the CDR3, 39 bases, with the frame set at the first base. V and J are truncated by 4 bases and 4 bases respectively, leaving an intervening sequence of 8 bases. Reading the germline V gene gives CDR1 MGHDK and CDR2 SYGVNS. Note on this clone: Its antigen is not yet known. Base qualities are missing; no much larger clone stands one base away.

This sequence originates from a human donor with non-small cell lung cancer that progressed on radiotherapy plus ipilimumab. The sequences come from peripheral blood, collected from a patient treated with radiotherapy plus ipilimumab. The chain couples TRBV25-1 to TRBJ2-1; the D gene is unclear. The nucleotide sequence reads as follows: TGTGCCAGCAGTGGTCATTTTTACAATGAGCAGTTCTTC. Its amino acids are CASSGHFYNEQFF.